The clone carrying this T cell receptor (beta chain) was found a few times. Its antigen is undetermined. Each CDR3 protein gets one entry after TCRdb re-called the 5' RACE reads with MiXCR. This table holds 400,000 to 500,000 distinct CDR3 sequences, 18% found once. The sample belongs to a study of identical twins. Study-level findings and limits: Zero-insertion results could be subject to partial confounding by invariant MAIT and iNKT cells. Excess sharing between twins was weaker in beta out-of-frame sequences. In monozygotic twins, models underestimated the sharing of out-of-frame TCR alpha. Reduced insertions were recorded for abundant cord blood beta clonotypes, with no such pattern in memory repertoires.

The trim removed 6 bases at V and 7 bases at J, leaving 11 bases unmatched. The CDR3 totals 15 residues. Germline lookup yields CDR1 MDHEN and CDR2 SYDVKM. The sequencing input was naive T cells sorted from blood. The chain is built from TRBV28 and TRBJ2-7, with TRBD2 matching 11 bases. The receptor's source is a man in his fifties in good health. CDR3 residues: CASRPGTSGPGEQYF. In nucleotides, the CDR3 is TGTGCCAGCAGGCCCGGGACTAGCGGCCCAGGGGAGCAGTACTTC.